This TCR beta chain was captured by sequencing in a study of blood T cells in healthy people across ages. A second about 6 to 11 cycle PCR used barcoded and J-beta primers. Tagging of each cDNA molecule was performed by a template-switch adaptor with 12 random nucleotides. TCRdb re-derived calls from the 5' RACE reads in MiXCR, one entry per CDR3 protein. The profile covers about 670,000 distinct CDR3 sequences, with roughly 43% appearing a single time and 30% taken by the ten largest. The ends lost 6 bases at V and 5 bases at J; junction bases unmatched: 12. Germline lookup yields CDR1 DFQATT and CDR2 SNEGSKA (reference sequence). This CDR3 is 15 amino acids long. Each donor had approximately 10 milliliters of peripheral blood drawn.

The sequence came from a man older than 75 in good health. The specimen was blood. The chain joins TRBV20-1 to TRBJ2-7, with 11 bases that match TRBD2. In DNA form, the CDR3 reads TGCAGTGCGGACGCTCAACTAGCGGGAGACGACGAGCAGTACTTC. Protein: CSADAQLAGDDEQYF.